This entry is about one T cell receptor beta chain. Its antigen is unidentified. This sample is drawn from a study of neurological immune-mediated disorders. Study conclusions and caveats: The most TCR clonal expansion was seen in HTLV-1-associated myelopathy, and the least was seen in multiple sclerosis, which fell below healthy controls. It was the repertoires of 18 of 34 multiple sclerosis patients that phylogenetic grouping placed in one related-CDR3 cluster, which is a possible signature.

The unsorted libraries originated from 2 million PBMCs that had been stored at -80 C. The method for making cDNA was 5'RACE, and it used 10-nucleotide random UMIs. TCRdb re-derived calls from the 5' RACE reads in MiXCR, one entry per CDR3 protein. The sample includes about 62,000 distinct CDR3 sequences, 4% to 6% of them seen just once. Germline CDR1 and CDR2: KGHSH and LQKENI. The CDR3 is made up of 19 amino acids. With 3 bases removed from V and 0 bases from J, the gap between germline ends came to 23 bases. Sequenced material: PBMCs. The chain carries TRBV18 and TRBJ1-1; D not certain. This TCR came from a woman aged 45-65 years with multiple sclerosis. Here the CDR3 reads CASSPSSTPIVRVNTEAFF. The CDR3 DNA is TGTGCCAGCTCACCCTCTTCCACGCCTATTGTAAGGGTGAACACTGAAGCTTTCTTT.